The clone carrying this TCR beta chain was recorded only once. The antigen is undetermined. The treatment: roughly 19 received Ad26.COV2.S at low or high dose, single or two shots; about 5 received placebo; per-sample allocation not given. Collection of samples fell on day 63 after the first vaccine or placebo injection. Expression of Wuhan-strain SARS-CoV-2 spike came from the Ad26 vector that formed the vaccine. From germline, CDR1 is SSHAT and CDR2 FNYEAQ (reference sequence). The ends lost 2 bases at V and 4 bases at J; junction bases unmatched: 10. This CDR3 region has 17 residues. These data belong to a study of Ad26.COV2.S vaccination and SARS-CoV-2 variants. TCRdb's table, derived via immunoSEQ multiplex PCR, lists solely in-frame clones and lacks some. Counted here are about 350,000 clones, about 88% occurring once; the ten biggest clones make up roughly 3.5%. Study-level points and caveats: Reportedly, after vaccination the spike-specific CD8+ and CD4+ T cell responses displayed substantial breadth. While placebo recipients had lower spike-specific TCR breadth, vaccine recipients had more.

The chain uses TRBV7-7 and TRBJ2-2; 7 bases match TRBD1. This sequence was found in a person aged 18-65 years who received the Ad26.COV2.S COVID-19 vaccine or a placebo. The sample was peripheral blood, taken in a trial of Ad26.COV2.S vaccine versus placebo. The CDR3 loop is CASSLFLGGYGTGELFF. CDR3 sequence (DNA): TGTGCCAGCAGCTTATTTCTAGGGGGCTATGGCACCGGGGAGCTGTTTTTT.